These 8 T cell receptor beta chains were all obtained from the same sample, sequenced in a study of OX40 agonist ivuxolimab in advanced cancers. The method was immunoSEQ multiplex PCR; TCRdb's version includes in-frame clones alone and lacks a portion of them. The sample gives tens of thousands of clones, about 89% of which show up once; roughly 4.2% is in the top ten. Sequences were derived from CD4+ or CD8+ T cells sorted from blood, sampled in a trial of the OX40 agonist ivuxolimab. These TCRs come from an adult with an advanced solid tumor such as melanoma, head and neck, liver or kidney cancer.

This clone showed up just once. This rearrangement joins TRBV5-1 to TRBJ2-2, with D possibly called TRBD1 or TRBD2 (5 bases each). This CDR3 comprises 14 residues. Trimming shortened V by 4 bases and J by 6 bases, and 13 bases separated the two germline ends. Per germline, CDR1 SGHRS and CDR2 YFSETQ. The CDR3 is CASSRDGFPGELFF. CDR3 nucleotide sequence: TGCGCCAGCAGCCGGGACGGGTTTCCCGGGGAGCTGTTTTTT.

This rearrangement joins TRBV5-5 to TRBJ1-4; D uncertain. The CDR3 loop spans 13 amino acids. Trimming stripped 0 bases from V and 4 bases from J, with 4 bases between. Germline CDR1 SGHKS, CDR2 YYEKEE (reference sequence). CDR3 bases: TGTGCCAGCAGCTTGGGGGTTAATGAAAAACTGTTTTTT. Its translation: CASSLGVNEKLFF.

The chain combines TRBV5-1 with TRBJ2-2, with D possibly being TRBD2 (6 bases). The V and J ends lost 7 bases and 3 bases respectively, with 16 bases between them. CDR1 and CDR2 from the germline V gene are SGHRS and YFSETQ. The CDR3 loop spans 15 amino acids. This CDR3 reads CASGTSGLHTGELFF. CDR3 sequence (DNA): TGCGCCAGCGGAACCTCGGGACTGCACACCGGGGAGCTGTTTTTT.

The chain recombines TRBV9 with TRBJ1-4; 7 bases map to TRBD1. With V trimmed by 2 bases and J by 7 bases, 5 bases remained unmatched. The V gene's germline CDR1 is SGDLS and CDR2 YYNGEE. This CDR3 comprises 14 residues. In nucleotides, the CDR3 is TGTGCCAGCAGCGTTGCAGGGGGGGCTGAAAAACTGTTTTTT. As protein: CASSVAGGAEKLFF. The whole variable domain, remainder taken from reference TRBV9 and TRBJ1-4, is DSGVTQTPKHLITATGQRVTLRCSPRSGDLSVYWYQQSLDQGLQFLIQYYNGEERAKGNILERFSAQQFPDLHSELNLSSLELGDSALYFCASSVAGGAEKLFFGSGTQLSVL.

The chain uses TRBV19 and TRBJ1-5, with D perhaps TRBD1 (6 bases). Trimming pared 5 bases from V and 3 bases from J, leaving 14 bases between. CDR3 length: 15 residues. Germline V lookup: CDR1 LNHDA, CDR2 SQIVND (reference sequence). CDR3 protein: CASSSGVGINQPQHF. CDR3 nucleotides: TGTGCCAGTAGTTCAGGGGTAGGAATCAATCAGCCCCAGCATTTT.

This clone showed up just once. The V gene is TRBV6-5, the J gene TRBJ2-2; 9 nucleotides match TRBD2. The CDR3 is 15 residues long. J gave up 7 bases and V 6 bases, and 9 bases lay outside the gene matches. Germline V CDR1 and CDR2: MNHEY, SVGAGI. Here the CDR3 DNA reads TGTGCCAGCAGCCTCGCCTCAGCGGGGGGCGGGGAGCTGTTTTTT. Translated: CASSLASAGGGELFF.

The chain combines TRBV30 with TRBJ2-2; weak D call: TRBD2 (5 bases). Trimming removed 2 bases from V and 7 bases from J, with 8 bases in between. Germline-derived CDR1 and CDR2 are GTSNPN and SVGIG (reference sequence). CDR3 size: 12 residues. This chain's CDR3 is CAWSRDGGELFF. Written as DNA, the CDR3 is TGTGCCTGGAGTCGGGATGGCGGGGAGCTGTTTTTT.

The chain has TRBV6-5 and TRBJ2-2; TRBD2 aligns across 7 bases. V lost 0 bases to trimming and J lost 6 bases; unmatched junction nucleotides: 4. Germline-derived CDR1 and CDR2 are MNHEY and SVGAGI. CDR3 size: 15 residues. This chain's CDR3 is CASSYSGGRPGELFF. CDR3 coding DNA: TGTGCCAGCAGTTACTCGGGAGGGAGGCCCGGGGAGCTGTTTTTT.